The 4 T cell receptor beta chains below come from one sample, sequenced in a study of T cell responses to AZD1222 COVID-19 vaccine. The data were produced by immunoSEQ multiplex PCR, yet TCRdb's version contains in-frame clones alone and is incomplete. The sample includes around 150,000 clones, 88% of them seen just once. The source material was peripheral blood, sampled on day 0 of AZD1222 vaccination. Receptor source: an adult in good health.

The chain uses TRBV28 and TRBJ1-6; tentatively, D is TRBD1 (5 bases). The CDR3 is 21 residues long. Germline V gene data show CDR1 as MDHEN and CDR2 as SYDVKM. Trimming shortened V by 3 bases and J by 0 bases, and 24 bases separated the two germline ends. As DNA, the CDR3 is TGTGCCAGCAGTTTCCTCCGTTTGGGGGACCATAAGAGCTCCTATAATTCACCCCTCCACTTT. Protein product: CASSFLRLGDHKSSYNSPLHF.

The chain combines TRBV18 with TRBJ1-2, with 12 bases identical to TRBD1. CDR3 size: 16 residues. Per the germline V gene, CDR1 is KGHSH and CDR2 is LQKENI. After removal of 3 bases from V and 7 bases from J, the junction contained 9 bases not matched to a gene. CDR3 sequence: CASSPQTGTGGIGYTF. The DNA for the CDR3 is TGTGCCAGCTCACCGCAAACCGGGACAGGGGGCATTGGCTACACCTTC.

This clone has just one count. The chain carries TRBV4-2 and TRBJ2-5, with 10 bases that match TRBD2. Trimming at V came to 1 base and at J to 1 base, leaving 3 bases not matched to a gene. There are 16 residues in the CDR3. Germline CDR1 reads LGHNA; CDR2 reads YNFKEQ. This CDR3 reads CASSQGVAGGQETQYF. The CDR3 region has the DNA TGTGCCAGCAGCCAAGGGGTAGCGGGGGGCCAAGAGACCCAGTACTTC.

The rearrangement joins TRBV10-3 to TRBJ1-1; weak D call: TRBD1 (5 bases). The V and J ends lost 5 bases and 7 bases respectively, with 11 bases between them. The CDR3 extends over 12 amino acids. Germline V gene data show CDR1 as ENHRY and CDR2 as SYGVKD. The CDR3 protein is CAISQGRNEAFF. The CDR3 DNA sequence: TGTGCCATCAGTCAGGGACGGAATGAAGCTTTCTTT.